The clone carrying this TCR beta chain was picked up many times. Its specificity is not known. J lost 0 bases, V lost 5 bases, and 10 bases had no gene match. There are 17 residues in the CDR3. Germline V gene lookup returns CDR1 SGHAT and CDR2 FQNNGV. The data are from a study of T cells after yellow fever vaccination. Study-level results: Overall, a small share of clonotypes was seen in both CD4 and CD8 compartments. Weaker, the secondary response peaked sooner, at day 5 versus 15. Most clones from primary vaccination resurfaced after the booster (around 97% CD4, around 90% CD8).

Synthesis of TCR cDNA relied on 5'RACE template switching, which attached a universal primer site and UMIs. Each CDR3 protein gets one entry after TCRdb re-called the 5' RACE reads with MiXCR. The sample carries 250,000 or so distinct CDR3 sequences, more than 3.5% recorded once. Sequenced material: PBMCs, taken 15 days after the yellow fever booster vaccination. V gene TRBV11-2 combines with J gene TRBJ1-3, with TRBD1 identical over 7 bases. This receptor was identified in a man aged 18 to 29 who received the YFV17D yellow fever vaccine. The CDR3 loop is CASSVPGQIFSGNTIYF. In DNA, the CDR3 is TGTGCCAGCAGCGTTCCGGGACAGATCTTCTCTGGAAACACCATATATTTT.